Following are 23 T cell receptor beta chains from one sample sequenced in a study of post-analysis software for immune sequencing data. General study points: In patients, TRBV5-6, TRBV5-1 and TRBV20-1 belonged to five TRBV segments found more frequently than in controls.

Unique molecular identifiers were built into the TCR beta cDNA libraries. TCRdb called the PCR reads again in MiXCR, with one record for every CDR3 protein. The sample shows about 760,000 distinct CDR3 sequences, just under 30% of them seen only once. The antigens for these receptors are not known. What was sequenced was blood. Every receptor here comes from a girl between 5 and 17 years old with multiple sclerosis.

The rearrangement uses TRBV20-1 and TRBJ2-5; TRBD2 matches 11 bases. After removal of 6 bases from V and 3 bases from J, the junction contained 18 bases not matched to a gene. Looked up from germline, CDR1 is DFQATT and CDR2 is SNEGSKA (reference sequence). The CDR3 loop spans 18 amino acids. The CDR3 DNA reads TGCAGTGCAGGGAGGGGACTAGCGGCTGGTCTATTAGAAGAGACCCAGTACTTC. This encodes CSAGRGLAAGLLEETQYF.

There are a few counts of this clonotype. V is TRBV5-1 and J is TRBJ2-1; TRBD1 aligns across 8 bases. V trimming: 4 bases; J trimming: 10 bases; junction bases outside the gene matches: 10. This CDR3 spans 14 amino acids. In germline, CDR1 is SGHRS, CDR2 YFSETQ. CDR3 residues: CASSVSGTGREQFF. The CDR3 region has the DNA TGCGCCAGCAGCGTATCCGGGACAGGACGAGAGCAGTTCTTC.

This clonotype turned up a few times. The gene calls are TRBV5-1 and TRBJ2-3; tentative D call: TRBD2 (5 bases). This CDR3 is 14 amino acids long. CDR1 is SGHRS and CDR2 is YFSETQ in the germline V gene. V lost 3 bases, J lost 5 bases, and 13 bases lay in between. The CDR3 DNA reads as TGCGCCAGCAGCTCCCGGCAAGGACTAGATACGCAGTATTTT. Amino acid sequence: CASSSRQGLDTQYF.

This clonotype was seen only a few times. V and J are TRBV7-9 and TRBJ1-5; D not resolved. This CDR3 has 12 amino acids. The germline gives CDR1 SEHNR, CDR2 FQNEAQ (reference sequence). V gave up 4 bases and J gave up 5 bases, with 6 bases separating them. CDR3: CASSSRDQPQHF. CDR3 coding DNA: TGTGCCAGCAGCTCCCGGGATCAGCCCCAGCATTTT.

This clonotype was recorded at least ten times. The chain carries TRBV28 and TRBJ2-1; D gene unclear. The CDR3 runs 11 residues. V was pared by 5 bases and J by 5 bases, with 4 bases between. CDR1 MDHEN and CDR2 SYDVKM come from the germline V gene. CDR3 DNA: TGTGCCAGCAGTCCTCACAATGAGCAGTTCTTC. Translating gives CASSPHNEQFF.

V and J are TRBV28 and TRBJ2-7, with 12 bases lining up with TRBD2. This CDR3 spans 16 amino acids. The V gene end was trimmed by 5 bases and the J gene end by 2 bases; junction bases not matched to a gene: 7. Germline CDR1 reads MDHEN; CDR2 reads SYDVKM. CDR3 sequence (DNA): TGTGCCAGCAGTCCCCCAGCTAGCGGGGGGGCCTACGAGCAGTACTTC. Amino acid sequence: CASSPPASGGAYEQYF.

This chain links TRBV28 with TRBJ2-5; no reliable D call. The V gene's germline CDR1 is MDHEN and CDR2 SYDVKM. V was pared by 7 bases and J by 5 bases, with 20 bases between. This CDR3 contains 15 residues. The CDR3 DNA follows: TGTGCCAGCACCCTCGGGTTGTCGAGATTGGAGACCCAGTACTTC. The encoded protein is CASTLGLSRLETQYF.

This clonotype was seen a few times. This chain links TRBV5-1 with TRBJ2-3; tentative D call: TRBD1 (6 bases). Germline CDR1 and CDR2: SGHRS and YFSETQ. CDR3 length equals 16 residues. Trimming cost V 0 bases and J 4 bases, with 15 bases left between them. In DNA, the CDR3 is TGCGCCAGCAGCTTGGCCCAGGGGCGCGACGCAGATACGCAGTATTTT. Its translation is CASSLAQGRDADTQYF. Drawing the rest from reference TRBV5-1 and TRBJ2-3, the complete variable domain is KAGVTQTPRYLIKTRGQQVTLSCSPISGHRSVSWYQQTPGQGLQFLFEYFSETQRNKGNFPGRFSGRQFSNSRSEMNVSTLELGDSALYLCASSLAQGRDADTQYFGPGTRLTVL.

This clonotype was recorded a few times. The chain couples TRBV12-3 or TRBV12-4 to TRBJ1-2, with a weak D call TRBD1 (5 bases). CDR3 length equals 13 residues. Between the trimmed V and J ends, which lost 6 bases and 2 bases, there was a span of 10 bases. In DNA, the CDR3 is TGTGCCAGCAGGGGGGTGACGAACTATGGCTACACCTTC. This encodes CASRGVTNYGYTF.

This clonotype has more than one count but fewer than ten. At one end, the junction sequence differs from germline, possibly due to a read error. The rearrangement joins TRBV27 to TRBJ2-7; 13 nucleotides match TRBD2. The CDR3 runs 15 residues. From germline, CDR1 is MNHEY and CDR2 SMNVEV (reference sequence). The CDR3 is CASTFTSGRAYEQYF. CDR3 sequence (DNA): TGTGCCAGCACCTTCACTAGCGGGAGGGCCTATGAGCAGTACTTC.

This sequence joins TRBV6-5 and TRBJ2-1; 10 bases match TRBD2. Trimming cost V 4 bases and J 0 bases; bases outside gene matches: 9. The CDR3 extends over 18 amino acids. Germline CDR1 reads MNHEY; CDR2 reads SVGAGI. CDR3 in DNA: TGTGCCAGCAGTTGGAGGACTAGCGGAGAGAGCTCCTACAATGAGCAGTTCTTC. Translating it yields CASSWRTSGESSYNEQFF.

Comment on this clonotype: One base away lies a much larger clone, so this may be a sequencing read error. This chain uses TRBV6-5 with TRBJ2-7; 7 bases are shared with TRBD2. Germline CDR1 is MNHEY and CDR2 is SVGAGI. The length of the CDR3 is 16 residues. The trim removed 0 bases at V and 2 bases at J, leaving 7 bases unmatched. CDR3 nucleotide sequence: TGTGCCAGCAGTTACTCGAATAGCGGGTACCCCTACGAGCAGTACTTC. As protein: CASSYSNSGYPYEQYF.

This clonotype was counted only a few times. The junction departs from germline at one end; a sequencing error may be responsible. The CDR3 loop reads CASRPDRENTEAFF. CDR3 nucleotides: TGTGCCAGCAGACCCGACAGGGAGAACACCGAAGCTTTCTTT. The V call is TRBV6-6, the J call TRBJ1-1; 7 bases align to TRBD1. Germline CDR1 and CDR2: MNHNY and SVGAGI (reference sequence). The length of the CDR3 is 14 residues.

This clonotype was seen many times. This rearrangement joins TRBV29-1 to TRBJ2-5; 10 positions agree with TRBD1. This CDR3 comprises 14 residues. Germline CDR1 and CDR2: SQVTM and ANQGSEA. Trimming took 8 bases from V and 3 from J; bases not matched to a gene: 9. The CDR3 loop is CSTDSGQGKETQYF. CDR3 DNA sequence: TGCAGCACTGATTCGGGACAGGGGAAAGAGACCCAGTACTTC. Drawing the rest from reference TRBV29-1 and TRBJ2-5, the complete variable domain is SAVISQKPSRDICQRGTSLTIQCQVDSQVTMMFWYRQQPGQSLTLIATANQGSEATYESGFVIDKFPISRPNLTFSTLTVSNMSPEDSSIYLCSTDSGQGKETQYFGPGTRLLVL.

This clonotype was found a few times. The rearrangement links TRBV3-1 to TRBJ2-4; tentative D call: TRBD2 (7 bases). Germline loops: CDR1 LGHDT, CDR2 YNNKEL (reference sequence). The CDR3 is 18 residues long. Between the trimmed V and J ends, which lost 0 bases and 6 bases, there was a span of 21 bases. CDR3 residues: CASSQDLRRGPTINIQYF. CDR3 nucleotide sequence: TGTGCCAGCAGCCAAGATCTTAGGCGGGGGCCGACTATAAACATTCAGTACTTC.

In its sample, this clonotype was seen once. The CDR3 spells CASSEDYGYTF. The CDR3 DNA reads as TGTGCCAGCAGCGAGGACTATGGCTACACCTTC. V and J are TRBV5-6 and TRBJ1-2; no clear D gene. Germline V CDR1 and CDR2: SGHDT, YYEEEE. The V gene lost 4 bases and the J gene lost 3 bases, with 4 bases spanning the gap. This CDR3 is 11 amino acids long.

The genes are TRBV5-1 and TRBJ1-2, with D maybe TRBD1 (6 bases). The CDR3 runs 13 residues. Trimming cost V 2 bases and J 8 bases, with 13 bases left between them. The germline V gene encodes CDR1 SGHRS and CDR2 YFSETQ. CDR3: CASSLGQPVGYTF. The CDR3 region has the DNA TGCGCCAGCAGCTTAGGACAGCCGGTGGGCTACACCTTC.

The chain recombines TRBV21-1 with TRBJ2-1; the tabulated D call, TRBD1, remains unverified against the DNA. TRBV21-1 is flagged as a pseudogene. The CDR3 length is 17 residues. The CDR3: CASSKERAGVRGNEQFF. The CDR3 DNA reads TGTGCCAGCAGCAAAGAGCGAGCCGGGGTCCGAGGGAATGAGCAGTTCTTC.

The chain uses TRBV6-6 and TRBJ2-7; perhaps D is TRBD1 or TRBD2 (5 bases each). Matching the DNA end better, TRBJ2-4 makes the J call doubtful. The CDR3 extends over 15 amino acids. Looked up from germline, CDR1 is MNHNY and CDR2 is SVGAGI (reference sequence). The CDR3: CASSPRDPPRGIQYF. The DNA for the CDR3 is TGTGCCAGCAGTCCTCGGGACCCACCACGCGGCATTCAGTACTTC.

The table lists this clonotype with a few counts. The V and J genes are TRBV7-8 and TRBJ2-4, with TRBD2 matching 11 bases. The end of the DNA aligns better with TRBJ2-5, so the J call may be wrong. Germline V gene data show CDR1 as SGHVS and CDR2 as FQNEAQ. The CDR3 spans 16 residues. The CDR3 region is CASSSTRGLAEETQYF. CDR3 in DNA: TGTGCCAGCAGCTCGACCCGGGGACTAGCGGAAGAGACCCAGTACTTC.

On this clonotype itself: This may come from a read error, since a much larger clone is one base off. In DNA, the CDR3 is TGCGCCAGCAGCCAAGATTATATGGGACAGGGGGCGGCCTACGGGCAGTACTTC. Translating it yields CASSQDYMGQGAAYGQYF. The chain has TRBV4-3 and TRBJ2-7, with 12 bases identical to TRBD1. Germline lookup yields CDR1 LGHNA and CDR2 YSLEER. This CDR3 contains 18 residues.

A note on this clonotype: The germline gene is not matched at one end of the junction; a read error may be the cause. The chain combines TRBV7-2 with TRBJ2-3, with D perhaps matching TRBD2 (6 bases). There are 14 residues in the CDR3. The germline V gene encodes CDR1 SGHTA and CDR2 FQGNSA. The CDR3 loop reads CASGPGLRTDTHYF. The CDR3 DNA reads TGTGCCAGCGGGCCGGGACTCCGCACAGATACGCACTATTTT.

For this clonotype: Compared with germline, one end of the junction differs, possibly owing to a read error. The CDR3 nucleotides read TGTGCCAGCAGCGACCGGGACTCCACTTACTTTGGTGAGCAGGTCTTC. This sequence encodes CASSDRDSTYFGEQVF. The gene calls are TRBV5-5 and TRBJ2-1; possibly TRBD2 for D (6 bases). CDR3 size: 16 residues. Germline-derived CDR1 and CDR2 are SGHKS and YYEKEE (reference sequence).